The T cell receptor beta chain under discussion was sequenced for a study of human T cells and chemical hapten exposure. Study details: The study traced per-sample TCR yield variation mainly to small differences in pooled library volumes. Study conclusions and caveats: After DPC sensitization, TCRs above 1 in 1000 frequency showed no change.

Deletions cut 6 bases from V and 4 bases from J, with 10 bases between. The CDR3 contains 12 residues. Unfractionated whole blood was the source of the extracted total RNA. This clonotype has more than one count but fewer than ten. The target antigen is unknown. Individual cDNA molecules received unique molecular identifiers in the library. Original handling: Ranging from roughly 23,224 to 750,000, TCR counts per sample had a median value of approximately 97,000. TCRdb re-analysed the 5' RACE reads in MiXCR, keeping a single row per CDR3 protein. The V and J calls were not made by the authors but by TCRdb's processing. This sample yields about 80,000 distinct CDR3 sequences, of which roughly 15% are seen a single time; around 6.8% belongs to the top ten.

The receptor was isolated from a female donor in good health. This chain joins TRBV12-3 or TRBV12-4 and TRBJ2-7; a weak D match, TRBD1 (6 bases). The chain's CDR3 is CASSNRDYEQYF. DNA for the CDR3: TGTGCCAGCAGCAACAGGGATTACGAGCAGTACTTC.